The entry that follows covers one T cell receptor beta chain sequence. Antigen specificity is unknown. The data were taken from a study of beta chain features in type 1 diabetes. Study-wide points: Shorter templates might be favored by PCR, equally in patients and controls.

cDNA synthesis used the whole RNA isolate, giving expressed TCRB sequences. TCRdb's table, derived via immunoSEQ multiplex PCR, lists solely in-frame clones and lacks some. Among 250,000 to 400,000 clones listed, 11% to 15% were seen once. The CDR3 covers 13 residues. The germline CDR1 and CDR2 sequences are SGHVS and FQNEAQ. V was shortened by 5 bases and J by 7 bases, with 12 bases between the two germline ends. A single heparinised draw of about 100 mL on average was taken per donor. This clonotype was obtained from a young man in good health. The V gene is TRBV7-8, the J gene TRBJ1-5; D unresolved. The sample taken for sequencing was central memory CD4+ T cells from blood. This chain's CDR3 is CASSQMTGQPQHF. In DNA, the CDR3 is TGTGCCAGCAGCCAAATGACTGGGCAGCCCCAGCATTTT.